Reported below is one TCR beta chain. This sample stems from a study of cytomegalovirus exposure and HLA in healthy donors. Study information: A prior analysis found 117 million unique TCR beta sequences from about 179 million T cells.

A multiplex PCR was run with 60 Vbeta primers and 13 Jbeta primers. The repertoire was sequenced with immunoSEQ multiplex PCR; TCRdb's copy has only in-frame clones and lacks some. Among fewer than 110,000 clones listed, approximately 73% were seen once. There are 14 residues in the CDR3. V was clipped by 3 bases and J by 3 bases, with 12 bases between them. CDR1 GTSNPN and CDR2 SVGIG come from the germline V gene (reference sequence). This TCR was recovered from a man younger than 40 in good health and CMV-seronegative. The sequenced material came from PBMCs. The chain employs TRBV30 and TRBJ1-5; perhaps TRBD1 as D (6 bases). The CDR3 spells CAWRGAGINQPQHF. As DNA, the CDR3 is TGTGCCTGGAGGGGGGCAGGCATCAATCAGCCCCAGCATTTT. Full variable domain (outside the CDR3, taken from reference TRBV30 and TRBJ1-5): SQTIHQWPATLVQPVGSPLSLECTVEGTSNPNLYWYRQAAGRGLQLLFYSVGIGQISSEVPQNLSASRPQDRQFILSSKKLLLSDSGFYLCAWRGAGINQPQHFGDGTRLSIL.